This T cell receptor (beta chain) was obtained from a study of pediatric ulcerative colitis. Sequenced by immunoSEQ multiplex PCR; TCRdb stores in-frame clones only, minus some. Found here are approximately 22,000 clones, roughly two thirds of them singletons; the top ten hold about a sixth. Germline lookup yields CDR1 SEHNR and CDR2 FQNEAQ (reference sequence). Germline trimming cut 8 bases from V and 5 bases from J; bases unmatched to any gene: 5. There are 13 residues in the CDR3. One to two pinch biopsies were taken from the rectum during colonoscopy. The sample comprised gut tissue. The source of this sequence is a boy aged 5-17 years with severe ulcerative colitis. The rearrangement uses TRBV7-9 and TRBJ2-5, with 10 bases lining up with TRBD1. The CDR3 DNA reads TGTGCCAGCTTAAGGGGACAGGGGGAGACCCAGTACTTC. It translates to CASLRGQGETQYF.